Listed below are T cell receptor beta chains from one sample, sequenced in a study of control samples from healthy donors and cancer patients. The assay was immunoSEQ multiplex PCR, and TCRdb's table has in-frame clones only and misses some. The profile shows 95,000 to 100,000 clones, more than 85% of them singletons. The material sequenced was blood. These receptors were taken from a young man in good health. The CDR3 runs from the conserved cysteine through the conserved F or W. The D gene is left open where the match is weak. Some rows have no size entry. The others give once, few or many, or a class for an expanded clone.

j_call | clone_size | d_call | v_call | cdr3_aa | cdr3_nt
TRBJ2-3 | - | TRBD1 | TRBV6-4 | CASSGGGQTDTQYF | TGTGCCAGCAGTGGAGGGGGCCAAACAGATACGCAGTATTTT
TRBJ2-5 | - | TRBD1 | TRBV6-5 | CASSSYRGLEPQYF | TGTGCCAGCAGTTCTTATAGGGGGCTTGAGCCCCAGTACTTC
TRBJ1-1 | - | - | TRBV7-2 | CASSLIAMNTEAFF | TGTGCCAGCAGCTTAATCGCAATGAACACTGAAGCTTTCTTT
TRBJ2-5 | - | - | TRBV7-2 | CASSLGGRTEETQYF | TGTGCCAGCAGCTTAGGAGGACGGACAGAGGAGACCCAGTACTTC
TRBJ1-5 | - | - | TRBV3-1/TRBV3-2 | CASSPFAGSNQPQHF | TGTGCCAGCAGCCCATTTGCGGGCAGTAATCAGCCCCAGCATTTT
TRBJ2-7 | - | - | TRBV21-1 | CASSRGGREAAPPYEQYF | TGTGCCAGCAGCAGAGGGGGCAGGGAAGCCGCCCCGCCCTACGAGCAGTACTTC
TRBJ1-6 | few | - | TRBV12-5 | CASGLGVGGNSPLHF | TGTGCTAGTGGTTTGGGGGTTGGGGGTAATTCACCCCTCCACTTT
TRBJ2-1 | - | TRBD2 | TRBV4-1 | CASSQDSSASGGVEQFF | TGCGCCAGCAGCCAAGATTCTTCGGCTAGCGGGGGGGTAGAGCAGTTCTTC
TRBJ2-3 | - | - | TRBV5-1 | CASQSSQTRADTQYF | TGCGCCAGCCAGTCAAGCCAAACGCGAGCAGATACGCAGTATTTT
TRBJ1-6 | once | - | TRBV30 | CASGTRDTLNSPLHF | TGTGCCTCTGGTACCCGGGACACTTTGAATTCACCCCTCCACTTT
TRBJ2-3 | - | TRBD1 | TRBV24-1 | CATSGTGIDVPTDTQYF | TGTGCCACCAGTGGGACAGGAATTGATGTTCCCACAGATACGCAGTATTTT
TRBJ2-2 | - | - | TRBV9 | CASSVGTAQGTGELFF | TGTGCCAGCAGCGTAGGGACAGCTCAGGGAACCGGGGAGCTGTTTTTT
TRBJ2-1 | - | TRBD2 | TRBV2 | CARTSGIGAYNEQFF | TGTGCCAGGACTAGCGGGATAGGAGCCTACAATGAGCAGTTCTTC
TRBJ2-3 | - | TRBD2 | TRBV2 | CASRLLAGRTDTQYF | TGTGCCAGCAGACTACTAGCGGGCCGCACAGATACGCAGTATTTT
TRBJ2-3 | - | - | TRBV4-1 | CASSQDGNKGDTQYF | TGCGCCAGCAGCCAAGATGGAAACAAAGGGGATACGCAGTATTTT
TRBJ1-5 | - | - | TRBV2 | CASSELYQPQHF | TGTGCCAGCAGTGAATTATATCAGCCCCAGCATTTT
TRBJ1-3 | - | - | TRBV3-1/TRBV3-2 | CASSQAGVKGNTIYF | TGTGCCAGCAGCCAAGCAGGGGTGAAAGGAAACACCATATATTTT
TRBJ2-2 | - | - | TRBV19 | CASSIRRGGNLPGELFF | TGTGCCAGTAGTATTCGCCGTGGGGGGAACCTCCCCGGGGAGCTGTTTTTT
TRBJ2-3 | - | TRBD1 | TRBV24-1 | CATSPRQGLGDTQYF | TGTGCCACCAGCCCCCGACAGGGATTGGGAGATACGCAGTATTTT
TRBJ2-1 | - | - | TRBV15 | CATSRDAPAITSSYNEQFF | TGTGCCACCAGCAGAGATGCCCCCGCCATAACGTCGTCCTACAATGAGCAGTTCTTC
TRBJ2-1 | - | - | TRBV23-1 | CASSQSTRDLKNEQFF | TGCGCCAGCAGTCAATCAACCAGGGACCTTAAGAATGAGCAGTTCTTC
TRBJ1-6 | - | - | TRBV19 | CASTQQPNSPLHF | TGTGCCAGTACCCAACAGCCTAATTCACCCCTCCACTTT
TRBJ2-1 | - | TRBD1 | TRBV7-6 | CASSRKTGTGVYNEQFF | TGTGCCAGCAGCCGGAAAACCGGGACAGGGGTCTACAATGAGCAGTTCTTC
TRBJ1-2 | - | - | TRBV6-5 | CASSPGLYGYTF | TGTGCCAGCAGCCCCGGTCTCTATGGCTACACCTTC
TRBJ1-5 | - | - | TRBV24-1 | CATSDSGGWDNQPQHF | TGTGCCACCAGTGACTCCGGGGGTTGGGACAATCAGCCCCAGCATTTT
TRBJ1-4 | - | - | TRBV11-2 | CASSPRGGPVGKLFF | TGTGCCAGCAGCCCCCGGGGGGGCCCGGTTGGAAAACTGTTTTTT
TRBJ2-3 | - | - | TRBV7-9 | CASSLRGTSTDTQYF | TGTGCCAGCAGCTTAAGGGGAACGAGCACAGATACGCAGTATTTT
TRBJ1-1 | few | - | TRBV5-5 | CASSPGVAYPANRAFF | TGTGCCAGCAGCCCAGGTGTAGCGTATCCCGCCAACCGGGCTTTCTTT
TRBJ1-6 | - | TRBD1 | TRBV27 | CASSPRGTGIRNSPLHF | TGTGCCAGCAGTCCCCGTGGGACAGGGATTCGAAATTCACCCCTCCACTTT
TRBJ1-4 | once | TRBD1 | TRBV15 | CATSRGQGSSEKLFF | TGTGCCACCAGCAGGGGACAGGGATCGAGTGAAAAACTGTTTTTT
TRBJ2-7 | - | TRBD2 | TRBV6-6 | CASSYQSSGGTYEQYF | TGTGCCAGCAGTTACCAGAGTAGCGGGGGGACCTACGAGCAGTACTTC
TRBJ1-1 | once | - | TRBV30 | CAWIWHHTEAFF | TGTGCCTGGATTTGGCACCACACTGAAGCTTTCTTT
TRBJ2-3 | - | - | TRBV7-2 | CASSADTDTQYF | TGTGCCAGCAGCGCCGACACAGATACGCAGTATTTT
TRBJ2-1 | - | - | TRBV19 | CASSIGNSYNEQFF | TGTGCCAGTAGTATAGGTAACTCCTACAATGAGCAGTTCTTC
TRBJ2-3 | - | TRBD1 | TRBV5-4 | CASRTGDRVKDTQYF | TGTGCCAGCAGAACGGGGGACAGGGTCAAAGATACGCAGTATTTT
TRBJ2-2 | - | - | TRBV7-9 | CASSLVRTGELFF | TGTGCCAGCAGCTTAGTTCGTACCGGGGAGCTGTTTTTT
TRBJ1-4 | - | - | TRBV9 | CASSVGGGTANEKLFF | TGTGCCAGCAGCGTAGGAGGGGGGACCGCTAATGAAAAACTGTTTTTT
TRBJ1-4 | - | TRBD1 | TRBV5-4 | CASSPGQGDASRPTNEKLFF | TGTGCCAGCAGCCCAGGACAGGGAGACGCTTCTCGCCCAACTAATGAAAAACTGTTTTTT
TRBJ1-2 | - | - | TRBV27 | CASSLIAGNYGYTF | TGTGCCAGCAGTTTAATCGCGGGTAACTATGGCTACACCTTC
TRBJ2-2 | - | - | TRBV4-3 | CASSLGRRTGELFF | TGCGCCAGCAGTCTTGGACGGCGGACCGGGGAGCTGTTTTTT
TRBJ2-7 | - | TRBD2 | TRBV5-1 | CASSYGGYEQYF | TGCGCCAGCAGCTACGGGGGGTACGAGCAGTACTTC
TRBJ1-2 | - | - | TRBV19 | CASWGNGYTF | TGTGCCAGTTGGGGAAATGGCTACACCTTC
TRBJ2-1 | - | TRBD2 | TRBV10-3 | CAISTTSGRTDEQFF | TGTGCCATCAGTACCACTAGCGGGAGGACGGATGAGCAGTTCTTC